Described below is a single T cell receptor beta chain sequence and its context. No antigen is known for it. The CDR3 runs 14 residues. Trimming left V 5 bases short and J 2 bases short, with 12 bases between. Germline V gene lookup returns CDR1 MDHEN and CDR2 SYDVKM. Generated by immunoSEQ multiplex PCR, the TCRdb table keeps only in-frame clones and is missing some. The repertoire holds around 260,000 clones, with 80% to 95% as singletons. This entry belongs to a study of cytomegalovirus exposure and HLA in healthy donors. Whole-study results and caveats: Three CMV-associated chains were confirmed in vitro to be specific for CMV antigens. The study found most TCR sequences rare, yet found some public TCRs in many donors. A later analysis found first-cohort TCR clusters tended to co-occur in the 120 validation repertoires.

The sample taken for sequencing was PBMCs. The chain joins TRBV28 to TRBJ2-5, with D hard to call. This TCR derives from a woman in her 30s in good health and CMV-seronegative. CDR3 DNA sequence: TGTGCCAGCAGTCGCAGCCCTTCACAAGAGACCCAGTACTTC. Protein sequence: CASSRSPSQETQYF.